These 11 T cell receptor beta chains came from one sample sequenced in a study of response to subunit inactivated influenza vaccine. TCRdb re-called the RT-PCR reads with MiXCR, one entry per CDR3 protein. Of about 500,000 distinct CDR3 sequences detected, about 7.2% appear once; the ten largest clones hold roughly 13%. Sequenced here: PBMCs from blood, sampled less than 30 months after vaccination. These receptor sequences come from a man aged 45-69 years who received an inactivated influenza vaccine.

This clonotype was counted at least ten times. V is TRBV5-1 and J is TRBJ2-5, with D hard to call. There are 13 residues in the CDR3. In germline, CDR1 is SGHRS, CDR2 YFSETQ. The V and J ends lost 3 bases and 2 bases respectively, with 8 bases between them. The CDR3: CASSWTVQETQYF. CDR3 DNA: TGCGCCAGCAGCTGGACGGTTCAAGAGACCCAGTACTTC. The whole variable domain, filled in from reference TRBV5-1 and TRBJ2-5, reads KAGVTQTPRYLIKTRGQQVTLSCSPISGHRSVSWYQQTPGQGLQFLFEYFSETQRNKGNFPGRFSGRQFSNSRSEMNVSTLELGDSALYLCASSWTVQETQYFGPGTRLLVL.

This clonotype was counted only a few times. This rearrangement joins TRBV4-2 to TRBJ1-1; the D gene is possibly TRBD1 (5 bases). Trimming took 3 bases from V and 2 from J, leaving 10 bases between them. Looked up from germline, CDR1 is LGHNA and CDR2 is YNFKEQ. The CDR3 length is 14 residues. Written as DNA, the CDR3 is TGTGCCAGCAGCCAGACAGAAATCAACACTGAAGCTTTCTTT. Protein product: CASSQTEINTEAFF.

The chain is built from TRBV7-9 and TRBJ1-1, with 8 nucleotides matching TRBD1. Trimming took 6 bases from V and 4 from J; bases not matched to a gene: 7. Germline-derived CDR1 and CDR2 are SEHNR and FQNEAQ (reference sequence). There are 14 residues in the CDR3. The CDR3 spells CASRQGTGGTEAFF. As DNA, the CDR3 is TGTGCCAGCAGACAAGGCACAGGGGGCACTGAAGCTTTCTTT.

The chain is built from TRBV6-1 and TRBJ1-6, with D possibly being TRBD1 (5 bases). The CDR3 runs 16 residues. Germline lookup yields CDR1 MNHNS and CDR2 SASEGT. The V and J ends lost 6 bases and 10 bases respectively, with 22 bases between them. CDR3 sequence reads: CASSRLDSMLGSPLHF. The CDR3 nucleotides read TGTGCCAGCAGCCGCCTCGACAGTATGCTTGGGTCACCCCTCCACTTT.

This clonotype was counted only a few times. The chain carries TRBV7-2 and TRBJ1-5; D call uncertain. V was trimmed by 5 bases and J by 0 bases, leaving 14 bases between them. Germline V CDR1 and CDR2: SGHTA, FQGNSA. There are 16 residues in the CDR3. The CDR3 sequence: CASSEGPRYSNQPQHF. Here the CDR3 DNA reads TGTGCCAGCAGCGAAGGACCGCGATATAGCAATCAGCCCCAGCATTTT.

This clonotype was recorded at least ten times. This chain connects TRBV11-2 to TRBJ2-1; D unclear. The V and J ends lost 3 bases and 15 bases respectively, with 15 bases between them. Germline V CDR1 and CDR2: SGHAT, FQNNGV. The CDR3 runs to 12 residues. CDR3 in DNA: TGTGCCAGCAGCTTTTCACAGTCCGAACCGTTCTTC. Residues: CASSFSQSEPFF.

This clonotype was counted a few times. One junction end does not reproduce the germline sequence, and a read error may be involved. The CDR3 DNA reads as TGTGCCACCAGTAGAGACAGGGGTAGTGAGCAGTTCTTC. Translation gives CATSRDRGSEQFF. The J gene is TRBJ2-1, the V gene TRBV15, with 8 bases lining up with TRBD1. The CDR3 contains 13 residues. CDR1 and CDR2 from the germline V gene are LNHNV and YYDKDF (reference sequence). The full variable domain, its missing parts supplied by reference TRBV15 and TRBJ2-1, is DAMVIQNPRYQVTQFGKPVTLSCSQTLNHNVMYWYQQKSSQAPKLLFHYYDKDFNNEADTPDNFQSRRPNTSFCFLDIRSPGLGDTAMYLCATSRDRGSEQFFGPGTRLTVL.

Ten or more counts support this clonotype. The CDR3 is CASSEFSGTSYTQYF. The CDR3 DNA sequence: TGTGCCAGCAGCGAGTTCTCCGGGACAAGTTATACGCAGTATTTT. The V gene is TRBV7-2, the J gene TRBJ2-3; D might be TRBD1 (6 bases). CDR3 length: 15 residues. Germline CDR1 SGHTA, CDR2 FQGNSA. V lost 5 bases, J lost 7 bases, and 19 bases lay in between.

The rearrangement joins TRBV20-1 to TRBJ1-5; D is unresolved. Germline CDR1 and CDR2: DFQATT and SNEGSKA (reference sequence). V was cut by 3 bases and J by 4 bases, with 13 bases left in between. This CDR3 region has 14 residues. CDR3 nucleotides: TGCAGTGCTAGTTCGGCAGTAGGGAATCAGCCCCAGCATTTT. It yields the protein CSASSAVGNQPQHF.

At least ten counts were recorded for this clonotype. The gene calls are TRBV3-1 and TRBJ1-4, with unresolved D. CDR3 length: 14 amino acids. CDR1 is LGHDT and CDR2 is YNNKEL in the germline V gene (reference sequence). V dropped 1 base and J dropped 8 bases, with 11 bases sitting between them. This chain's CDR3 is CASSQGEGGEKLFF. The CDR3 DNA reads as TGTGCCAGCAGCCAAGGCGAGGGAGGGGAAAAACTGTTTTTT.

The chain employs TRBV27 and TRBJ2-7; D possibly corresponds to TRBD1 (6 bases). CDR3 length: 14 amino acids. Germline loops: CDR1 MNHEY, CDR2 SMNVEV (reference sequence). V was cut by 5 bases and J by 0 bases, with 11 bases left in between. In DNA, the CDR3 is TGTGCCAGCAGTCAAATGACAGGCTCCTACGAGCAGTACTTC. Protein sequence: CASSQMTGSYEQYF.